The sequence of this TCR beta chain was determined in a study of blood T cell repertoires in COVID-19. Across the study: Italy, Spain and the United States were the sources of the convalescent and acute COVID-19 samples. PBMCs, B-cell-depleted T cells, or T cells provided the cDNA or gDNA that made up the material.

In the authors' workflow: Amplified reference gene primers provided the basis for estimating nucleated cell counts. Profiled with immunoSEQ multiplex PCR; TCRdb holds only in-frame clones, not every one. V, J and clone size derive from that table, while D and trimming were established from the DNA sequence. The data hold 240,000 or so clones, with approximately 82% observed a single time. V was cut by 6 bases and J by 0 bases, with 18 bases left in between. Germline V lookup: CDR1 MDHEN, CDR2 SYDVKM. This CDR3 region has 17 residues. What was sequenced was peripheral blood. This clonotype originated in a woman in her late teens or twenties with acute or convalescent COVID-19. V is TRBV28 and J is TRBJ1-5; possibly TRBD1 for D (6 bases). The CDR3 loop is CASRPRGFSNSNQPQHF. Here the CDR3 DNA reads TGTGCCAGCAGGCCCAGGGGTTTCTCCAATAGCAATCAGCCCCAGCATTTT.